This TCR beta chain was captured in a study of cytomegalovirus exposure and HLA in healthy donors. Study outcomes and limitations: HLA allele associations emerged for about 18,000 TCR beta sequences in a later analysis, at 0.05 false discovery rate. Presence/absence analysis assumed near-uniform sequencing depth across donors. The CMV antigen specificity of a few CMV-associated chains was confirmed through in vitro analysis.

A word on this clone: Its target is unknown.

The PCR ran on 60 Vbeta and 13 Jbeta primers. Some clones are missing from TCRdb's copy, which holds only in-frame ones; the method was immunoSEQ multiplex PCR. The sample gives 200,000 or so clones, roughly four fifths of which show up once; 2.7% is in the top ten. The clonotype was recovered from a woman in her 40s in good health and CMV-seronegative. Sample: PBMCs.

This chain's CDR3 is CASSLGLATNTGELFF. Written as DNA, the CDR3 is TGTGCCAGCAGCTTAGGGTTAGCGACGAACACCGGGGAGCTGTTTTTT. This rearrangement joins TRBV7-9 to TRBJ2-2; weak D call: TRBD2 (5 bases). Germline V gene data show CDR1 as SEHNR and CDR2 as FQNEAQ (reference sequence). V lost 1 base to trimming and J lost 0 bases, with 9 bases between them. This CDR3 spans 16 amino acids.